These 13 T cell receptor beta chains came from one sample sequenced in a study of blood T cell repertoires in COVID-19. The table came from immunoSEQ multiplex PCR; TCRdb's copy has only in-frame clones and leaves some out. The sample shows 40,000 to 65,000 clones, around 84% of them seen only once. The sequenced sample was peripheral blood. The receptors were gathered from a man in his 70s with active COVID-19.

This CDR3 is CASSADRERNTEAFF. The CDR3 nucleotides read TGTGCCAGCAGCGCGGACAGGGAGAGGAACACTGAAGCTTTCTTT. The rearrangement joins TRBV6-2 or TRBV6-3 to TRBJ1-1; 8 bases fit TRBD1. Germline CDR1 reads MNHEY; CDR2 reads SVGEGT. Trimming took 6 bases from V and 1 from J; bases not matched to a gene: 7. The length of the CDR3 is 15 residues.

The chain joins TRBV12-5 to TRBJ2-5; 8 bases map to TRBD1. The CDR3 contains 15 residues. The V segment lost 6 bases and the J segment 7 bases; nucleotides outside the gene matches: 13. The V gene's germline CDR1 is LGHNT and CDR2 FRNRAP. The CDR3 loop is CASGYAGGRTGTQYF. The CDR3 DNA reads TGTGCTAGTGGGTATGCAGGGGGCCGAACTGGGACCCAGTACTTC.

This clone showed up just once. This chain links TRBV12-3 or TRBV12-4 with TRBJ2-7; maybe TRBD2 (5 bases). V dropped 1 base and J dropped 6 bases, with 10 bases sitting between them. CDR3 size: 13 residues. The CDR3 sequence is CASSLVLAVEQYF. CDR3 nucleotides: TGTGCCAGCAGTTTAGTCCTAGCAGTCGAGCAGTACTTC.

The chain employs TRBV24-1 and TRBJ1-2; 8 nucleotides match TRBD1. The germline gives CDR1 KGHDR, CDR2 SFDVKD. CDR3 size: 14 residues. V gave up 7 bases and J gave up 4 bases; unmatched junction bases: 7. CDR3 DNA: TGTGCCACCAGCAATACGGACAGGGCCTATGGCTACACCTTC. Amino acid sequence: CATSNTDRAYGYTF.

This clone was counted a few times. The chain recombines TRBV5-1 with TRBJ2-7; 8 bases map to TRBD1. V was pared by 4 bases and J by 2 bases, with 5 bases of the junction left unmatched. The CDR3 covers 14 residues. The germline V gene encodes CDR1 SGHRS and CDR2 YFSETQ. The CDR3 DNA follows: TGCGCCAGCAGCGCGGGACAGGAGACCTACGAGCAGTACTTC. It encodes CASSAGQETYEQYF.

The chain combines TRBV19 with TRBJ1-2; 9 nucleotides match TRBD1. V dropped 6 bases and J dropped 8; count of bases not matched to a gene: 7. Germline values: CDR1 LNHDA, CDR2 SQIVND (reference sequence). CDR3 length: 13 amino acids. CDR3 coding DNA: TGTGCCAGTAGGGGGACAGGGCTCGGCGGCTACACCTTC. It translates to CASRGTGLGGYTF.

The chain links TRBV5-5 to TRBJ1-3; perhaps TRBD1 as D (5 bases). V gave up 1 base and J gave up 2 bases, with 10 bases separating them. CDR1 SGHKS and CDR2 YYEKEE come from the germline V gene (reference sequence). This CDR3 is 15 amino acids long. Here the CDR3 DNA reads TGTGCCAGCAGCTTGAGGGGCGCGGCTGGAAACACCATATATTTT. Translating it yields CASSLRGAAGNTIYF.

The gene calls are TRBV7-8 and TRBJ1-6; D perhaps matches TRBD1 (5 bases). Germline V CDR1 and CDR2: SGHVS, FQNEAQ. This CDR3 has 15 amino acids. Trimming took 1 base from V and 10 from J, leaving 14 bases between them. The CDR3, as DNA: TGTGCCAGCAGCTTAGAGCAGGGTGTAGGGTCACCCCTCCACTTT. Its protein product is CASSLEQGVGSPLHF.

The chain couples TRBV5-1 to TRBJ1-2; D call uncertain. The CDR3 length is 13 residues. Germline CDR1 is SGHRS and CDR2 is YFSETQ. V shed 0 bases and J shed 6 bases, with 9 bases lying between them. As DNA, the CDR3 is TGCGCCAGCAGCTTGGCCGAACTTGATGGCTACACCTTC. Amino acids: CASSLAELDGYTF.

V and J are TRBV5-1 and TRBJ2-4, with TRBD2 matching 12 bases. Germline V gives CDR1 SGHRS, CDR2 YFSETQ. V trimming: 3 bases; J trimming: 7 bases; junction bases outside the gene matches: 2. The CDR3 totals 14 residues. CDR3 DNA sequence: TGCGCCAGCAGCTGGGGACTAGCGGGTAACATTCAGTACTTC. Residues: CASSWGLAGNIQYF.

A remark on this clone: Other DNA sequences in the sample encode the same CDR3. This chain connects TRBV24-1 to TRBJ2-2; possibly TRBD2 for D (5 bases). V was cut by 6 bases and J by 5 bases, with 6 bases left in between. The CDR3 has 12 residues. CDR1 is KGHDR and CDR2 is SFDVKD in the germline V gene. CDR3 sequence (DNA): TGTGCCACCAGTCGGGGAACCGGGGAGCTGTTTTTT. As protein: CATSRGTGELFF.

This clone has only one observation. The chain uses TRBV5-1 and TRBJ2-3; D unresolved. Germline CDR1 SGHRS, CDR2 YFSETQ. The CDR3 has 13 residues. The ends were cut back, 4 bases at V and 3 bases at J, with 9 bases in the middle. The CDR3 coding sequence is TGCGCCAGCAGCCTCCTAATAACAGATACGCAGTATTTT. This sequence encodes CASSLLITDTQYF.

This clone was seen a single time. V gene TRBV27 combines with J gene TRBJ1-6; a weak D match, TRBD1 (5 bases). This CDR3 has 16 residues. The ends were cut back, 6 bases at V and 0 bases at J, with 12 bases in the middle. Germline CDR1 reads MNHEY; CDR2 reads SMNVEV (reference sequence). The CDR3 region has the DNA TGTGCCAGCAGGCTTGGGGGGGTCTCCTATAATTCACCCCTCCACTTT. Residues: CASRLGGVSYNSPLHF.